This TCR beta chain is from a study of T-cell reconstitution after alpha-beta-depleted transplantation in children. Study-level results: The study traced high day-60 TCRbeta diversity in some patients to surviving recipient T cells and thymic progenitors. By about two months after transplant, alpha-beta T cells reportedly arose from several hundred graft clones that had expanded. By one year post-transplant, T-cell counts and diversity largely arose from T cells that were newly produced.

V was cut by 6 bases and J by 4 bases, with 9 bases left in between. The length of the CDR3 is 12 residues. Turning to this clonotype: The antigen is not known.

As it was prepared, the TCRbeta library received unique molecular identifiers. Using its own MiXCR run on the PCR reads, TCRdb lists one record per CDR3 protein. The data contain fewer than 750,000 distinct CDR3 sequences, 27% of them singletons. The origin of this receptor is a boy in the first two years of life with Wiskott-Aldrich syndrome, due to receive a stem cell transplant. The starting material was PBMCs, obtained before TCRalphabeta/CD19-depleted stem cell transplant. The J gene is TRBJ1-1, the V gene TRBV12-3 or TRBV12-4; D is ambiguous. The CDR3 coding sequence is TGTGCCAGCAGCCGGGATGCCACTGAAGCTTTCTTT. Translation: CASSRDATEAFF.